The present T cell receptor (beta chain) was sequenced within a study of T-cell reconstitution after alpha-beta-depleted transplantation in children. This clonotype has a handful of counts. Its matching antigen is unknown. The study's findings and limits: T cells produced anew were the main source of T-cell counts and diversity one year after transplant. Several hundred rapidly expanded clones from non-depleted graft cells reportedly supplied alpha-beta T cells about two months post-transplant.

A library of TCRbeta sequences, prepared with unique molecular identifiers, was generated. Each CDR3 protein is one row after TCRdb ran MiXCR on the PCR reads. The sample records 700,000 or so distinct CDR3 sequences, roughly 13% being singletons. Germline V gene data show CDR1 as SGHRS and CDR2 as YFSETQ. This CDR3 comprises 16 residues. V gave up 3 bases and J gave up 7 bases; unmatched junction bases: 7. The chain combines TRBV5-1 with TRBJ2-1; TRBD2 aligns across 13 bases. Sequenced material: PBMCs, taken before TCRalphabeta/CD19-depleted stem cell transplant. This sequence originates from a girl between 2 and 10 years old with congenital amegakaryocytic thrombocytopenia, due to receive a stem cell transplant. The CDR3 reads CASSSRTSGSVNEQFF. CDR3 sequence (DNA): TGCGCCAGCAGCTCCCGGACTAGCGGGAGCGTAAATGAGCAGTTCTTC.